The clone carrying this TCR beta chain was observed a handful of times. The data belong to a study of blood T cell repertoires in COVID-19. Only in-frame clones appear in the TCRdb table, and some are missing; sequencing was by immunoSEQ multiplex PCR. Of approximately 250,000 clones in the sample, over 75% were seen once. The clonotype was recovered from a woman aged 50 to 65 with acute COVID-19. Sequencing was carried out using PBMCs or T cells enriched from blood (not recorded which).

CDR3 residues: CASSKPLGTGGSGANVLTF. In DNA, the CDR3 is TGTGCCAGCAGCAAGCCCTTAGGGACAGGGGGCTCTGGGGCCAACGTCCTGACTTTC. The rearrangement uses TRBV21-1 and TRBJ2-6; the table assigns TRBD1, which was not confirmed against the DNA. TRBV21-1 is an annotated pseudogene. This CDR3 has 19 residues.